What follows are 25 T cell receptor beta chains derived from one specimen sequenced in a study of T cell repertoires in cytomegalovirus infection. One entry per CDR3 protein, called by TCRdb with MiXCR from the reads. Among around 710,000 distinct CDR3 sequences listed, 29% were seen once. These TCRs' antigens remain unknown. The material was cultured CD8+ T cells from PBMCs, obtained from culture after CMV antigen stimulation. These receptors originate from a human donor in good health (CMV status not recorded). Some clones in this sample may be carry-over from other donors' samples.

The sample holds a few counts of this clonotype. The V and J genes are TRBV4-1 and TRBJ2-7, with D unresolved. This CDR3 comprises 18 residues. V gave up 1 base and J gave up 1 base, with 20 bases separating them. Germline V gives CDR1 MGHRA, CDR2 YSYEKL. CDR3 region: CASSQAHPEQSFSYEQYF. As DNA, the CDR3 is TGCGCCAGCAGCCAAGCTCACCCCGAGCAGAGTTTTTCCTACGAGCAGTACTTC.

The chain employs TRBV4-3 and TRBJ1-4; D may be TRBD1 (5 bases). V was trimmed by 0 bases and J by 7 bases, leaving 12 bases between them. The CDR3 contains 15 residues. Germline lookup yields CDR1 LGHNA and CDR2 YSLEER. CDR3 in amino acids: CASSQDQGWGEKLFF. CDR3 sequence (DNA): TGCGCCAGCAGCCAAGATCAGGGTTGGGGTGAAAAACTGTTTTTT.

This chain joins TRBV6-5 and TRBJ1-2; D is unresolved. The germline V gene has CDR1 MNHEY and CDR2 SVGAGI. Trimming stripped 2 bases from V and 8 bases from J, with 6 bases between. The CDR3 runs 11 residues. CDR3 nucleotide sequence: TGTGCCAGCAGTTACGGCAGGGGCTACACCTTC. Amino acid sequence: CASSYGRGYTF.

V usage is TRBV2 and J usage is TRBJ1-4, with a weak D call TRBD1 (6 bases). Trimming left V 6 bases short and J 14 bases short, with 19 bases between. The CDR3 has 13 amino acids. Germline V gives CDR1 SNHLY, CDR2 FYNNEI. DNA for the CDR3: TGTGCCAGCAGATTTCCATGGGGGCCAGATCTGTTTTTT. Protein sequence: CASRFPWGPDLFF.

The J gene is TRBJ2-7, the V gene TRBV6-2 or TRBV6-3, with 8 nucleotides matching TRBD1. CDR3 size: 13 residues. The ends lost 3 bases at V and 10 bases at J; junction bases unmatched: 8. Germline assignment: CDR1 MNHEY and CDR2 SVGEGT. The CDR3 region is CASSYKDRAEQYV. CDR3 DNA sequence: TGTGCCAGCAGTTATAAGGACAGGGCGGAACAGTACGTC.

The CDR3 here is CSALPREGLQPQHF. The DNA for the CDR3 is TGCAGTGCCCTACCGAGGGAGGGGCTTCAGCCCCAGCATTTT. The chain links TRBV20-1 to TRBJ1-5, with TRBD1 as a possible D gene (5 bases). V dropped 6 bases and J dropped 6 bases, with 18 bases sitting between them. This CDR3 has 14 amino acids. Germline V gene lookup returns CDR1 DFQATT and CDR2 SNEGSKA (reference sequence).

The chain recombines TRBV27 with TRBJ2-1, with TRBD2 matching 8 bases. Germline CDR1 reads MNHEY; CDR2 reads SMNVEV (reference sequence). The J segment lost 5 bases and the V segment lost 4 bases, leaving 7 bases of the junction unmatched. The CDR3 covers 15 residues. In nucleotides, the CDR3 is TGTGCCAGCAGTTCAGGACTAGCCCCCCACAATGAGCAGTTCTTC. This encodes CASSSGLAPHNEQFF.

The genes are TRBV14 and TRBJ1-1, with D unresolved. V shed 4 bases and J shed 1 base, with 10 bases lying between them. Germline V lookup: CDR1 SGHDN, CDR2 FVKESK. The CDR3 sequence is 14 residues long. The DNA of the CDR3 is TGTGCCAGCAGCCGCTTTGGGAGGAACACTGAAGCTTTCTTT. Residues: CASSRFGRNTEAFF.

This rearrangement joins TRBV4-1 to TRBJ2-3; a possible D gene is TRBD2 (5 bases). CDR3 length: 16 residues. Germline-derived CDR1 and CDR2 are MGHRA and YSYEKL. The V gene lost 1 base and the J gene lost 4 bases, with 15 bases spanning the gap. The CDR3 sequence is CASSQGDGMGADTQYF. The DNA for the CDR3 is TGCGCCAGCAGCCAAGGAGACGGGATGGGAGCAGATACGCAGTATTTT.

This clonotype was observed a handful of times. The chain carries TRBV12-3 or TRBV12-4 and TRBJ2-3, with a tentative D call TRBD1 (6 bases). The CDR3 loop spans 15 amino acids. V was cut by 6 bases and J by 1 base, with 14 bases left in between. CDR3 sequence: CASSTGLRRTDTQYF. CDR3 sequence (DNA): TGTGCCAGCAGCACAGGGTTACGCCGCACAGATACGCAGTATTTT.

This clonotype has just a few counts. The chain has TRBV12-3 or TRBV12-4 and TRBJ2-6; D not certain. Trimming pared 0 bases from V and 3 bases from J, leaving 6 bases between. The CDR3 spans 15 residues. This CDR3 is CASSLALYGANVLTF. CDR3 nucleotide sequence: TGTGCCAGCAGTTTAGCGCTGTATGGGGCCAACGTCCTGACTTTC.

In its sample, this clonotype was seen a few times. V and J are TRBV19 and TRBJ2-1; 15 bases align to TRBD2. CDR1 is LNHDA and CDR2 is SQIVND in the germline V gene (reference sequence). V was clipped by 6 bases and J by 6 bases; unmatched bases: 18. The CDR3 consists of 20 residues. In DNA, the CDR3 is TGTGCCAGTAGAGCCCTTGGACTAGCGGGGGGGCCTGGACTATCCAATGAGCAGTTCTTC. Its translation is CASRALGLAGGPGLSNEQFF.

The rearrangement links TRBV11-2 to TRBJ1-2, with D perhaps matching TRBD1 (6 bases). The CDR3 has 14 residues. Per germline, CDR1 SGHAT and CDR2 FQNNGV. With 5 bases removed from V and 2 bases from J, the gap between germline ends came to 12 bases. In DNA, the CDR3 is TGTGCCAGCAGCGCCCCGGACAGAAACTATGGCTACACCTTC. Translating it yields CASSAPDRNYGYTF.

The V gene is TRBV7-6, the J gene TRBJ2-7, with D possibly called TRBD1 or TRBD2 (5 bases each). V was cut by 3 bases and J by 1 base, with 16 bases left in between. CDR1 is SGHVS, CDR2 FNYEAQ, per germline. The CDR3 has 16 amino acids. In DNA, the CDR3 is TGTGCCAGCAGCTTCGTCGGGACCCAGAATTCCTACGAGCAGTACTTC. Its protein is CASSFVGTQNSYEQYF.

This clonotype was seen a few times. The J gene is TRBJ2-7, the V gene TRBV19; possible D gene TRBD1, 6 bases. Germline CDR1 LNHDA, CDR2 SQIVND (reference sequence). The ends were cut back, 5 bases at V and 2 bases at J, with 22 bases in the middle. The CDR3 extends over 17 amino acids. The CDR3 DNA reads TGTGCCAGTAGTGAAATAATAGGGACACGGACAACCTACGAGCAGTACTTC. Translating gives CASSEIIGTRTTYEQYF.

Only a few counts were recorded for this clonotype. V is TRBV12-3 or TRBV12-4 and J is TRBJ2-2; TRBD2 might be the D (6 bases). The CDR3 loop spans 16 amino acids. V lost 6 bases to trimming and J lost 2 bases, with 16 bases between them. CDR3 amino acids: CASSPEPRENTGELFF. The CDR3 DNA reads TGTGCCAGCAGCCCGGAACCGCGGGAAAACACCGGGGAGCTGTTTTTT.

The chain links TRBV7-9 to TRBJ2-4, with 7 bases fitting TRBD1. Germline CDR1 is SEHNR and CDR2 is FQNEAQ (reference sequence). This CDR3 is 11 amino acids long. J lost 16 bases, V lost 4 bases, and 7 bases had no gene match. The CDR3 loop reads CASSCDREDYF. The CDR3 DNA follows: TGTGCCAGCAGCTGCGACAGGGAAGATTACTTC.

This clonotype was observed a handful of times. The chain has TRBV12-3 or TRBV12-4 and TRBJ2-7; D unresolved. The CDR3 contains 13 residues. V lost 2 bases and J lost 2, with 7 bases in between. The CDR3 DNA sequence: TGTGCCAGCAGTTTATTCAGTACCTACGAGCAGTACTTC. As protein: CASSLFSTYEQYF.

Concerning this clonotype itself: A single base separates this from a much larger clone, so it may be a read error. The gene calls are TRBV7-8 and TRBJ1-3; possibly TRBD1 for D (6 bases). V lost 3 bases to trimming and J lost 0 bases, with 9 bases between them. The germline V gene encodes CDR1 SGHVS and CDR2 FQNEAQ. The CDR3 extends over 15 amino acids. The CDR3 DNA reads as TGTGCCAGCAGCTTCGACAGGAGCTCTGGAAACACCATATATTTT. Amino acid sequence: CASSFDRSSGNTIYF. Full variable domain (remainder filled in from reference TRBV7-8 and TRBJ1-3): GAGVSQSPRYKVAKRGQDVALRCDPISGHVSLFWYQQALGQGPEFLTYFQNEAQLDKSGLPSDRFFAERPEGSVSTLKIQRTQQEDSAVYLCASSFDRSSGNTIYFGEGSWLTVV.

This clonotype was picked up many times. J is TRBJ2-1 and V is TRBV6-6; 8 bases are a match to TRBD2. Germline CDR1 is MNHNY and CDR2 is SVGAGI (reference sequence). The CDR3 loop spans 16 amino acids. The junction had 7 bases not matched to a gene; V was cut back by 3 bases and J by 3 bases. In nucleotides, the CDR3 is TGTGCCAGCAGTTATTCCCGGGGGGGCGTCTACAATGAGCAGTTCTTC. It yields the protein CASSYSRGGVYNEQFF.

This clonotype was detected only a few times. V is TRBV15 and J is TRBJ2-7; D might be TRBD1 (6 bases). Trimming removed 5 bases at V and 5 bases at J, with 28 bases between. Germline values: CDR1 LNHNV, CDR2 YYDKDF (reference sequence). The CDR3 runs 18 residues. DNA for the CDR3: TGTGCCACCAGCCCTCCATCGGAGGAATGGGACAAGACGCACGAGCAGTACTTC. Translating gives CATSPPSEEWDKTHEQYF. Full variable domain (outside the CDR3, taken from reference TRBV15 and TRBJ2-7): DAMVIQNPRYQVTQFGKPVTLSCSQTLNHNVMYWYQQKSSQAPKLLFHYYDKDFNNEADTPDNFQSRRPNTSFCFLDIRSPGLGDTAMYLCATSPPSEEWDKTHEQYFGPGTRLTVT.

The rearrangement joins TRBV20-1 to TRBJ2-7; D is possibly TRBD2 (5 bases). Germline loops: CDR1 DFQATT, CDR2 SNEGSKA (reference sequence). V dropped 0 bases and J dropped 4 bases, with 13 bases sitting between them. The length of the CDR3 is 14 residues. In DNA form, the CDR3 reads TGCAGTGCTAGAGAGGCGGGCTCAGGATACGAGCAGTACTTC. Its translation is CSAREAGSGYEQYF.

The V and J genes are TRBV10-3 and TRBJ2-7, with D tentatively TRBD1 or TRBD2 (5 bases each). The V gene lost 3 bases and the J gene lost 2 bases, with 11 bases spanning the gap. The CDR3 has 14 residues. The germline V gene encodes CDR1 ENHRY and CDR2 SYGVKD. The CDR3 protein is CAISEGDGPYEQYV. In nucleotides, the CDR3 is TGTGCCATCAGTGAAGGGGACGGTCCCTACGAGCAGTACGTC.

This clonotype was counted only a few times. CDR3 protein: CATSLGQARDTQYF. CDR3 sequence (DNA): TGTGCCACCAGCCTTGGACAGGCTAGGGATACGCAGTATTTT. J is TRBJ2-3 and V is TRBV15, with TRBD1 identical over 7 bases. Trimming at V came to 5 bases and at J to 6 bases, leaving 8 bases not matched to a gene. The CDR3 spans 14 residues. Germline CDR1 and CDR2: LNHNV and YYDKDF (reference sequence).

In this sample, this clonotype turned up a few times. The genes are TRBV6-2 or TRBV6-3 and TRBJ2-7; 7 positions agree with TRBD1. This CDR3 has 15 residues. V dropped 5 bases and J dropped 0; count of bases not matched to a gene: 7. CDR1 is MNHEY and CDR2 is SVGEGT in the germline V gene. The CDR3 bases are TGTGCCAGCAGTCTCGGGACAGCCCGCTCCTACGAGCAGTACGTC. Protein sequence: CASSLGTARSYEQYV.